This entry is about one TCR beta chain. Its antigen is currently unknown. The same CDR3 also results from other DNA sequences found in this sample. Indicated time point: week 11, during vaccination. In the vaccine, a single dose held 300 ug of the mutant IDH1 20-mer peptide, along with topical imiquimod. This record belongs to a study of a mutant IDH1 vaccine in newly diagnosed glioma. Study-wide context: With temozolomide cycles, or 4-6 weeks after radiotherapy alone, vaccination was started. Treated patients had a mean age of roughly 44 years and a sex split that was roughly 60% male and around 38% female. Patients' prior therapy spanned radiotherapy, temozolomide, or both; most underwent both.

The germline CDR1 and CDR2 sequences are SGHRS and YFSETQ. The V end lost 0 bases, the J end lost 0 bases, and 7 bases lay between the germline ends. This CDR3 is 15 amino acids long. Data came from immunoSEQ multiplex PCR; TCRdb stores just in-frame clones and leaves some out. The sample shows around 60,000 clones, roughly 84% of them seen only once. This TCR came from a woman in her forties or fifties with glioma. The specimen was PBMCs, collected from a glioma patient whose treatment included an IDH1 peptide vaccine. The chain combines TRBV5-1 with TRBJ1-5, with D perhaps TRBD1 (6 bases). The CDR3 loop is CASSLEGVSNQPQHF. DNA of the CDR3: TGCGCCAGCAGCTTGGAGGGGGTTAGCAATCAGCCCCAGCATTTT.